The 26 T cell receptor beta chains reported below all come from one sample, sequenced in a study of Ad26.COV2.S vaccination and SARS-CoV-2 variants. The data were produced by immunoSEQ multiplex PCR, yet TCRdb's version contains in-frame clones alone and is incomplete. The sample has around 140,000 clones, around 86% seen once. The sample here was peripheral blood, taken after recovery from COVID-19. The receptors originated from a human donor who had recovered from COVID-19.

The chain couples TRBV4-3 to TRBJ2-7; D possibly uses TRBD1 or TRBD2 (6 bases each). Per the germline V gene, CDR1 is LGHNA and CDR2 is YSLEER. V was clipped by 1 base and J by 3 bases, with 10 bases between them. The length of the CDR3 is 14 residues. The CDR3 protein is CASSQGGGGYEQYF. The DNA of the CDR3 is TGCGCCAGCAGCCAAGGCGGAGGGGGCTACGAGCAGTACTTC.

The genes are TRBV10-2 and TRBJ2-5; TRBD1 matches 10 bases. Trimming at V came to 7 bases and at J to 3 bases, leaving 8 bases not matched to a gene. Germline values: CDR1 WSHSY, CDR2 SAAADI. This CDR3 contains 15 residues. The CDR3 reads CASKDRGLRKETQYF. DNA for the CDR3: TGCGCCAGCAAAGACAGGGGGCTTCGGAAAGAGACCCAGTACTTC.

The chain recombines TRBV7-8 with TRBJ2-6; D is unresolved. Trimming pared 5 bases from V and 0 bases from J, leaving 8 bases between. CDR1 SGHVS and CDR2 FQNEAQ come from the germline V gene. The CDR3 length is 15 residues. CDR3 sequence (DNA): TGTGCCAGCAGCCCCGATCACTCTGGGGCCAACGTCCTGACTTTC. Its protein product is CASSPDHSGANVLTF.

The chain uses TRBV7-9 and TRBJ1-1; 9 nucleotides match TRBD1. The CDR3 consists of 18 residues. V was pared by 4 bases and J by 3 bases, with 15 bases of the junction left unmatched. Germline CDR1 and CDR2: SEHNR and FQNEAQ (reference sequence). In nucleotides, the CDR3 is TGTGCCAGCAGCTCACACCGGGACAGGGTTTCGGCGGACACTGAAGCTTTCTTT. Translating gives CASSSHRDRVSADTEAFF.

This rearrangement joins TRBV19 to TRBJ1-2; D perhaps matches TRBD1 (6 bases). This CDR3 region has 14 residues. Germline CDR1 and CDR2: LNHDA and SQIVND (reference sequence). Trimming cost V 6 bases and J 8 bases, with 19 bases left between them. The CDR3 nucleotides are TGTGCCAGTAGCCCCCCACAGGGTCGTCAGGGCTACACCTTC. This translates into CASSPPQGRQGYTF.

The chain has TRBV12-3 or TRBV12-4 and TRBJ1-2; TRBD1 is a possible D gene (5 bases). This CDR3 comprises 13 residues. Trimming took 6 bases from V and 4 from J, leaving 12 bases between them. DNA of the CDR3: TGTGCCAGCAGCCCAAATGGGGGCTATGGCTACACCTTC. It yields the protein CASSPNGGYGYTF.

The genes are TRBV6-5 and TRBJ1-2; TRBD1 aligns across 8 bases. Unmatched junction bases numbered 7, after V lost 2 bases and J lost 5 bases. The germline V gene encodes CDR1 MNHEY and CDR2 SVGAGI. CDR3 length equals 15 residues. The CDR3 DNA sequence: TGTGCCAGCAGTTACCAACGGACAGGGACATATGGCTACACCTTC. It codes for CASSYQRTGTYGYTF.

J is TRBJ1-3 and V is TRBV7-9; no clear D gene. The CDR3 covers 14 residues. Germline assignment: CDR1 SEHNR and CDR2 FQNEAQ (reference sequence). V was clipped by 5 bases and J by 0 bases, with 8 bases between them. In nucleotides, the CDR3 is TGTGCCAGCAGCCCGAGTCTCTCTGGAAACACCATATATTTT. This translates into CASSPSLSGNTIYF.

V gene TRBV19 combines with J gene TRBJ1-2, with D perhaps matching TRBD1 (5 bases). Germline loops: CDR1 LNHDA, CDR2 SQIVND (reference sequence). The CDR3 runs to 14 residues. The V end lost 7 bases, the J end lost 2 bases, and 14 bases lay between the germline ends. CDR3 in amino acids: CASTASGRNYGYTF. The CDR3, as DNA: TGTGCCAGTACCGCTTCGGGGCGCAACTATGGCTACACCTTC.

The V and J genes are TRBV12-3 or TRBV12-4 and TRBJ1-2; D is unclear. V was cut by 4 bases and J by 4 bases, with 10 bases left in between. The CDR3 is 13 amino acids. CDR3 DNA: TGTGCCAGCAGTTGGTCGCTGCCCTATGGCTACACCTTC. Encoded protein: CASSWSLPYGYTF.

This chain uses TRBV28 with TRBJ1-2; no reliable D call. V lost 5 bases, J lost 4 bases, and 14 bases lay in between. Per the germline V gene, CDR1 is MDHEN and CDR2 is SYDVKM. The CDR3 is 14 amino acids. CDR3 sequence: CASSPGPTLYGYTF. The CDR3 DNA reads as TGTGCCAGCAGTCCGGGTCCTACACTCTATGGCTACACCTTC.

The CDR3 coding sequence is TGCAGTGCTCAGGGAAGGGTTGAAGCTTTCTTT. The encoded protein is CSAQGRVEAFF. The V and J genes are TRBV20-1 and TRBJ1-1; D is possibly TRBD1 (5 bases). This CDR3 is 11 amino acids long. Germline V gene sequence: CDR1 DFQATT, CDR2 SNEGSKA (reference sequence). V shed 5 bases and J shed 7 bases, with 11 bases lying between them.

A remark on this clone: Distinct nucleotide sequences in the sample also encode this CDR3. Here the CDR3 DNA reads TGTGCCAGCAGACAACTAGCGGGGGGAACCTACGAGCAGTACTTC. The encoded protein is CASRQLAGGTYEQYF. The rearrangement uses TRBV28 and TRBJ2-7, with 12 bases fitting TRBD2. This CDR3 has 15 amino acids. CDR1 and CDR2 (germline): MDHEN, SYDVKM. Trimming took 6 bases from V and 2 from J; bases not matched to a gene: 5.

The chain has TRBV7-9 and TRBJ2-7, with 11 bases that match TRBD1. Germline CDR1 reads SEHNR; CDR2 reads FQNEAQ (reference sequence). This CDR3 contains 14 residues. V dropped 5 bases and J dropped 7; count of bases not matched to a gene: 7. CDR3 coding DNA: TGTGCCAGCAGCCCGGACAGGGGGCTGAGGGAGCAGTACTTC. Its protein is CASSPDRGLREQYF.

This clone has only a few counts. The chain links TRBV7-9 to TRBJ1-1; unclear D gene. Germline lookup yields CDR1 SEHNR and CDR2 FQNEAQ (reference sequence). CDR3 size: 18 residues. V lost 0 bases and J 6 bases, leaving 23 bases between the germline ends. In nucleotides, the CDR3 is TGTGCCAGCAGCTTAGCGCGCAGGTCCCGGAAGAGCTTCGCTGAAGCTTTCTTT. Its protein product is CASSLARRSRKSFAEAFF.

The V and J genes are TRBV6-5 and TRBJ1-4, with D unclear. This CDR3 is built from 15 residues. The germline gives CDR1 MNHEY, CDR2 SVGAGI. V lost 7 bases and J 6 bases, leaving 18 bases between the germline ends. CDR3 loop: CASTSSGVAHEKLFF. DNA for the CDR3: TGTGCCAGCACCTCCTCGGGCGTGGCCCATGAAAAACTGTTTTTT.

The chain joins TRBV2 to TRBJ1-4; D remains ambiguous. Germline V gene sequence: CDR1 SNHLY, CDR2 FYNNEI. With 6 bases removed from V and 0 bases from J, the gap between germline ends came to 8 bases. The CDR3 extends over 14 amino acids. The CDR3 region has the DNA TGTGCCAGCAGAACTCAAGCAACTAATGAAAAACTGTTTTTT. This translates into CASRTQATNEKLFF.

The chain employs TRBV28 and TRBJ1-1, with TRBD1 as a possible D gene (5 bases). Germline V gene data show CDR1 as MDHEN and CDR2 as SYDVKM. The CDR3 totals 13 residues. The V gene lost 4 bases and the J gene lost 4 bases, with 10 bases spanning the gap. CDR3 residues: CASSSGRVTEAFF. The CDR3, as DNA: TGTGCCAGCAGTTCCGGCAGGGTCACTGAAGCTTTCTTT.

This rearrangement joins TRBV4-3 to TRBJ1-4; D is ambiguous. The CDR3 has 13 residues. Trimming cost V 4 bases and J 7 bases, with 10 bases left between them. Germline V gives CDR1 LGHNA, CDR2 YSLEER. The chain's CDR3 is CASSPSRIEKLFF. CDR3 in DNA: TGCGCCAGCAGCCCCTCAAGGATTGAAAAACTGTTTTTT.

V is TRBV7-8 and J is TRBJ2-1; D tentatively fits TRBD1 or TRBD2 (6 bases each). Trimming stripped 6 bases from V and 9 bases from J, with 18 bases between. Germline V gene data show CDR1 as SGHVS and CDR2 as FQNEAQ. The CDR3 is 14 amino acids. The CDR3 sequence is CASSRKGSGAEQFF. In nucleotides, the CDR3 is TGTGCCAGCAGTCGAAAAGGATCGGGGGCTGAGCAGTTCTTC.

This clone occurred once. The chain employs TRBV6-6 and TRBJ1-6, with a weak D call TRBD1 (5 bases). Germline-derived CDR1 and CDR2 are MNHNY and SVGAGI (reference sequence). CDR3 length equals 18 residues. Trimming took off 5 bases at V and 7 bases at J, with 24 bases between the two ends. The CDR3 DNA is TGTGCCAGCAGTCAGACCGGGGCGCGGGTAGGAAAGAATTCACCCCTCCACTTT. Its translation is CASSQTGARVGKNSPLHF.

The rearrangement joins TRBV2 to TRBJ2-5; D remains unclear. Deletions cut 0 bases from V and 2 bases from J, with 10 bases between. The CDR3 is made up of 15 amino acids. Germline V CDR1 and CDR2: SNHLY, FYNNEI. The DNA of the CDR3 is TGTGCCAGCAGTGAAGCGCGGTCTATTCAAGAGACCCAGTACTTC. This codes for CASSEARSIQETQYF.

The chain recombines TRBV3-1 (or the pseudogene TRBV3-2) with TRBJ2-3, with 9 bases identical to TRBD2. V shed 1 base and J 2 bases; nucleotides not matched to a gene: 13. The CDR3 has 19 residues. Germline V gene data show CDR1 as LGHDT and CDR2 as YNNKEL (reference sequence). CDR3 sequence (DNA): TGTGCCAGCAGCCAAGTGAGGAGGGGAGCGGGGGGTTCCACAGATACGCAGTATTTT. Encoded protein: CASSQVRRGAGGSTDTQYF.

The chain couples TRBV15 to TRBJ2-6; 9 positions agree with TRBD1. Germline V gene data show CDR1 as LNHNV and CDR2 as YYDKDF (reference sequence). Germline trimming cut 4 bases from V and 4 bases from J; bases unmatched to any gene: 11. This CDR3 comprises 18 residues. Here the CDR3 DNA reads TGTGCCACCAGCACACCGGGACAGGGTCCGGGAGGGGCCAACGTCCTGACTTTC. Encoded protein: CATSTPGQGPGGANVLTF.

This chain's CDR3 is CASSYSSREPYNEQFF. CDR3 nucleotide sequence: TGTGCCAGCAGTTACTCGAGTCGGGAGCCCTACAATGAGCAGTTCTTC. The J gene is TRBJ2-1, the V gene TRBV6-6; possibly TRBD2 for D (6 bases). CDR3 size: 16 residues. The germline V gene encodes CDR1 MNHNY and CDR2 SVGAGI (reference sequence). V lost 0 bases, J lost 2 bases, and 11 bases lay in between.

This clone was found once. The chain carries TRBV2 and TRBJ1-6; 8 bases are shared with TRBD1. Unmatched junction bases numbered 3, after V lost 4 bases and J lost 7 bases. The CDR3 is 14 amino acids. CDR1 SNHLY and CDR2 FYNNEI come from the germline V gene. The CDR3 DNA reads TGTGCCAGCAGTGGGACAGGGCGGAATTCACCCCTCCACTTT. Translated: CASSGTGRNSPLHF.